One and the same sample provided the 18 T cell receptor beta chains below, sequenced in a study of glioma-infiltrating T cells. The iRepertoire nested amplicon-rescue multiplex PCR amplified TCR alpha and beta CDR3s from RNA. Each CDR3 protein gets one entry after TCRdb re-called the multiplex PCR reads with MiXCR. Among 150,000 to 200,000 distinct CDR3 sequences listed, 32% were seen once. The sequencing input was glioma tissue, nonneoplastic brain tissue, or PBMCs (not recorded which). The receptors originated from a human donor with low-grade glioma or glioblastoma, undergoing nonglioma brain surgery, or in good health (not recorded which).

This clonotype came up a few times. The junction departs from the called germline gene at one end, perhaps through a read error. The rearrangement links TRBV3-1 to TRBJ2-7; maybe TRBD2 (6 bases). The CDR3 is 14 residues long. In germline, CDR1 is LGHDT, CDR2 YNNKEL (reference sequence). Here the CDR3 reads CAGSQGSGGYEQYF. In DNA, the CDR3 is TGTGCCGGCAGCCAAGGTAGCGGAGGATACGAGCAGTACTTC.

Many counts were recorded for this clonotype. The rearrangement joins TRBV27 to TRBJ2-7; D unresolved. Germline-derived CDR1 and CDR2 are MNHEY and SMNVEV (reference sequence). CDR3 size: 15 residues. V was trimmed by 2 bases and J by 2 bases, leaving 13 bases between them. The DNA of the CDR3 is TGTGCCAGCAGTTTAGAAGGATCATCCACCTACGAGCAGTACTTC. Amino acids: CASSLEGSSTYEQYF.

This clonotype was observed at least ten times. This rearrangement joins TRBV18 to TRBJ1-4; 9 bases align to TRBD1. The CDR3 spans 15 residues. V dropped 4 bases and J dropped 8; count of bases not matched to a gene: 8. Per the germline V gene, CDR1 is KGHSH and CDR2 is LQKENI. CDR3: CASSRGQGYEEKLFF. The CDR3 DNA reads TGTGCCAGCTCACGAGGACAGGGGTATGAGGAAAAACTGTTTTTT.

The table lists this clonotype with many counts. V and J are TRBV7-2 and TRBJ1-2; 8 nucleotides line up with TRBD1. V dropped 4 bases and J dropped 4; count of bases not matched to a gene: 5. The CDR3 consists of 14 residues. Per germline, CDR1 SGHTA and CDR2 FQGNSA. CDR3 residues: CASSSRDRIYGYTF. The CDR3 region has the DNA TGTGCCAGCAGCTCCCGGGACAGGATCTATGGCTACACCTTC.

This clonotype has at least ten counts. The chain recombines TRBV20-1 with TRBJ2-1, with 9 bases fitting TRBD2. Germline V gene data show CDR1 as DFQATT and CDR2 as SNEGSKA (reference sequence). There are 14 residues in the CDR3. Germline trimming cut 2 bases from V and 5 bases from J; bases unmatched to any gene: 4. This CDR3 is CSARLAGSDNEQFF. CDR3 DNA sequence: TGCAGTGCTAGACTAGCGGGGTCGGACAATGAGCAGTTCTTC.

This clonotype was detected ten times or more. CDR3: CASSQTPSGPGYTF. Here the CDR3 DNA reads TGTGCCAGCAGCCAAACACCCTCAGGCCCTGGCTACACCTTC. V and J are TRBV3-1 and TRBJ1-2; unclear D gene. The CDR3 sequence is 14 residues long. The ends were cut back, 2 bases at V and 7 bases at J, with 14 bases in the middle. Germline CDR1 and CDR2: LGHDT and YNNKEL (reference sequence).

This clonotype was picked up many times. This sequence joins TRBV7-2 and TRBJ1-2; unclear D gene. Trimming left V 4 bases short and J 5 bases short, with 5 bases between. This CDR3 is built from 11 residues. CDR1 and CDR2 (germline): SGHTA, FQGNSA. The CDR3 is CASSSMYGYTF. The CDR3 nucleotides are TGTGCCAGCAGCTCGATGTATGGCTACACCTTC. The full variable domain, rest sourced from reference TRBV7-2 and TRBJ1-2, is GAGVSQSPSNKVTEKGKDVELRCDPISGHTALYWYRQSLGQGLEFLIYFQGNSAPDKSGLPSDRFSAERTGGSVSTLTIQRTQQEDSAVYLCASSSMYGYTFGSGTRLTVV.

The V gene is TRBV20-1, the J gene TRBJ2-3; the match to TRBD2 covers 9 bases. J lost 0 bases, V lost 5 bases, and 12 bases had no gene match. Germline V gives CDR1 DFQATT, CDR2 SNEGSKA (reference sequence). The CDR3 runs to 17 residues. Here the CDR3 reads CSAFGLALPSSTDTQYF. The CDR3, as DNA: TGCAGTGCTTTCGGACTAGCGCTCCCTTCCAGCACAGATACGCAGTATTTT.

At least ten counts were recorded for this clonotype. J is TRBJ2-1 and V is TRBV7-2; D is unresolved. The germline V and J ends were trimmed by 5 bases and 4 bases, with 21 bases remaining between them. Germline lookup yields CDR1 SGHTA and CDR2 FQGNSA. The CDR3 has 17 residues. The CDR3, as DNA: TGTGCCAGCAGCGACCGGAGCGCCCGCGCCGGATACAATGAGCAGTTCTTC. This translates into CASSDRSARAGYNEQFF.

The rearrangement links TRBV19 to TRBJ2-7; D perhaps matches TRBD2 (5 bases). CDR1 is LNHDA and CDR2 is SQIVND in the germline V gene (reference sequence). V was pared by 4 bases and J by 2 bases, with 15 bases between. The CDR3 is made up of 15 amino acids. The CDR3 protein is CASSTTGIRTYEQYF. The CDR3 region has the DNA TGTGCCAGTAGTACCACCGGGATCAGGACCTACGAGCAGTACTTC.

Turning to this clonotype: This may arise from a read error, as a much more abundant clone is one base away. The chain is built from TRBV11-2 and TRBJ2-5; the D is unclear. The CDR3 has 11 residues. Trimming removed 5 bases from V and 7 bases from J, with 8 bases in between. CDR1 and CDR2 from the germline V gene are SGHAT and FQNNGV. The chain's CDR3 is CASSLLMTQYF. The CDR3 nucleotides are TGTGCCAGCAGCCTACTGATGACCCAGTACTTC.

This clonotype was detected ten times or more. V gene TRBV19 combines with J gene TRBJ2-7, with D maybe TRBD2 (5 bases). V was pared by 10 bases and J by 2 bases, with 24 bases between. This CDR3 has 16 amino acids. The germline CDR1 and CDR2 sequences are LNHDA and SQIVND (reference sequence). The CDR3 DNA follows: TGTGCCACCCGTCCGCGGTCCCGCGGGCTAGCCTACGAGCAGTACTTC. Translated, it gives CATRPRSRGLAYEQYF.

Points on this clonotype: Sequence at one end of the junction differs from germline and may be a read error. The chain carries TRBV19 and TRBJ1-4; D is uncertain. CDR3 size: 14 residues. Per germline, CDR1 LNHDA and CDR2 SQIVND (reference sequence). CDR3 protein: CASSIDRGREKLLF. CDR3 DNA: TGTGCCAGTAGTATAGACAGAGGACGGGAGAAACTGCTTTTT. Supplemented by reference TRBV19 and TRBJ1-4, the full variable domain reads DGGITQSPKYLFRKEGQNVTLSCEQNLNHDAMYWYRQDPGQGLRLIYYSQIVNDFQKGDIAEGYSVSREKKESFPLTVTSAQKNPTAFYLCASSIDRGREKLLFGSGTQLSVL.

At least ten counts were recorded for this clonotype. The rearrangement joins TRBV2 to TRBJ2-7; 7 bases line up with TRBD1. The CDR3 is made up of 15 amino acids. The germline CDR1 and CDR2 sequences are SNHLY and FYNNEI. The V gene end was trimmed by 5 bases and the J gene end by 0 bases; junction bases not matched to a gene: 7. The CDR3 here is CASSPGQPSSYEQYF. Here the CDR3 DNA reads TGTGCCAGCAGTCCGGGACAGCCGAGCTCCTACGAGCAGTACTTC.

The table lists this clonotype with many counts. This chain joins TRBV19 and TRBJ1-5, with 11 bases identical to TRBD1. CDR3 length: 16 amino acids. The germline gives CDR1 LNHDA, CDR2 SQIVND (reference sequence). After removal of 3 bases from V and 3 bases from J, the junction contained 4 bases not matched to a gene. Here the CDR3 reads CASSIWDRGANQPQHF. The CDR3 bases are TGTGCCAGTAGTATCTGGGACAGGGGGGCCAATCAGCCCCAGCATTTT.

The chain uses TRBV24-1 and TRBJ2-6, with 12 bases aligning to TRBD2. The CDR3 length is 17 residues. V gave up 7 bases and J gave up 3 bases; unmatched junction bases: 6. The germline V gene encodes CDR1 KGHDR and CDR2 SFDVKD. The CDR3 loop is CATRTKLAGGGANVLTF. In DNA form, the CDR3 reads TGTGCCACCAGGACGAAACTAGCGGGAGGTGGGGCCAACGTCCTGACTTTC.

For this clonotype: Relative to the germline gene, one junction end is altered; a read error may explain this. V is TRBV15 and J is TRBJ2-7; the match to TRBD2 covers 9 bases. This CDR3 has 14 amino acids. The germline V gene encodes CDR1 LNHNV and CDR2 YYDKDF (reference sequence). CDR3 in amino acids: CATSMGIAGDEQYF. The CDR3 region has the DNA TGTGCCACAAGCATGGGAATAGCGGGAGACGAGCAGTACTTC.

The chain links TRBV4-1 to TRBJ2-2; 9 bases line up with TRBD2. Germline values: CDR1 MGHRA, CDR2 YSYEKL. The CDR3 is made up of 16 amino acids. With 3 bases clipped from V and 1 base from J, the junction kept 3 bases outside the gene matches. This CDR3 reads CASSQMTSGNTGELFF. Written as DNA, the CDR3 is TGCGCCAGCAGCCAGATGACTAGCGGGAACACCGGGGAGCTGTTTTTT.